This TCR beta chain appears in the sequencing data of a study of siplizumab effects on memory and regulatory T cells. The CDR3 has 14 amino acids. The V end was cut by 1 base, the J end by 4 bases, with 9 bases between. The germline gives CDR1 SGHVS, CDR2 FQNEAQ. To note about this clone: The target antigen is unknown.

The data were produced by immunoSEQ multiplex PCR, yet TCRdb's version contains in-frame clones alone and is incomplete. This repertoire shows 85,000 to 130,000 clones, 91% found once; its top ten account for under 3%. Findings and limits, study-wide: Alloreactive sequences whose origin lay in unstimulated CD4+ memory cells were significantly reduced by siplizumab. Naive versus memory phenotype went unassigned for roughly 75-96% of proliferating CD4+ or CD8+ clones.

The sequence derives from a human donor in good health. Some clones in this sample may be carry-over from other donors' samples. Sequencing used CD4+ T cells sorted from blood. The rearrangement uses TRBV7-8 and TRBJ2-3; D possibly matches TRBD1 or TRBD2 (5 bases each). The CDR3 DNA reads TGTGCCAGCAGCTTAGGTCAGGGAGCAGATACGCAGTATTTT. Protein product: CASSLGQGADTQYF.